The present T cell receptor (beta chain) was sequenced within a study of cytomegalovirus exposure and HLA in healthy donors. Study overall: An earlier analysis found roughly 110 million unique TCR beta sequences from 150 million to 200 million T cells. The study, taken as a whole, reports: Among the CMV-associated chains, a few were confirmed in vitro as specific for CMV antigens. Researchers left out some V segments, among them TRBV6-2 and TRBV6-3, as indistinguishable. Trimming of TCR beta V- and J-genes showed a link, identified in a later analysis, to a missense DCLRE1C variant.

Primers: 60 Vbeta forward and 13 Jbeta reverse. Sequencing used immunoSEQ multiplex PCR; TCRdb keeps in-frame clones, though not all of them. The repertoire includes around 150,000 clones, over 60% of them detected once, and 3.1% sits in the top ten. This clone was seen once. Its specificity is unknown. Germline CDR1 is MRHNA and CDR2 is SNTAGT. V trimming: 6 bases; J trimming: 0 bases; junction bases outside the gene matches: 4. The CDR3 length is 15 residues. V is TRBV6-4 and J is TRBJ2-3; TRBD2 matches 9 bases. Source material: PBMCs. The TCR originated in a man between 40 and 49 years old in good health and CMV-seronegative. CDR3 nucleotide sequence: TGTGCCAGCAGGCTAGCGGGGACTAGCACAGATACGCAGTATTTT. Protein product: CASRLAGTSTDTQYF.